The 27 T cell receptor beta chains reported below all come from one sample, sequenced in a study of T cell repertoires in cytomegalovirus infection. TCRdb analysed the reads with MiXCR anew, one entry per CDR3 protein. The sample includes about 300,000 distinct CDR3 sequences, about a tenth seen only once; the top ten take about 2.3%. The specimen sequenced was PBMCs. Receptors originate from a human donor in good health (CMV status not recorded). Some clones in this sample may be carry-over from other donors' samples.

This CDR3 reads CASSLAGAYTGELFF. The CDR3 DNA reads TGTGCCAGCTCCCTAGCGGGGGCCTACACCGGGGAGCTGTTTTTT. The chain is built from TRBV18 and TRBJ2-2, with 10 bases identical to TRBD2. The CDR3 spans 15 residues. CDR1 KGHSH and CDR2 LQKENI come from the germline V gene. The J segment lost 3 bases and the V segment lost 6 bases, leaving 4 bases of the junction unmatched.

This chain connects TRBV18 to TRBJ1-1; no clear D. V was shortened by 5 bases and J by 5 bases, with 9 bases between the two germline ends. Germline CDR1 reads KGHSH; CDR2 reads LQKENI. CDR3 length: 12 amino acids. The CDR3 loop is CASSATETEAFF. The CDR3 DNA reads TGTGCCAGCTCAGCCACCGAAACTGAAGCTTTCTTT.

This clonotype was picked up a small number of times. The chain joins TRBV24-1 to TRBJ1-5; D is ambiguous. Trimming pared 3 bases from V and 6 bases from J, leaving 5 bases between. This CDR3 is 12 amino acids long. Per germline, CDR1 KGHDR and CDR2 SFDVKD. The CDR3 DNA reads TGTGCCACCAGTGATCAAGGTCAGCCCCAGCATTTT. Its translation: CATSDQGQPQHF.

This clonotype was seen many times. V gene TRBV7-9 combines with J gene TRBJ2-7; possible D gene TRBD2, 6 bases. V was cut by 7 bases and J by 6 bases, with 19 bases left in between. Germline V CDR1 and CDR2: SEHNR, FQNEAQ (reference sequence). This CDR3 is 14 amino acids long. The CDR3 DNA sequence: TGTGCCAGCACCTCTGTTGGGGGGATCGGCGAGCAGTACTTC. It yields the protein CASTSVGGIGEQYF.

This clonotype was recorded many times. The V gene is TRBV7-2, the J gene TRBJ2-6; D call uncertain. Germline V CDR1 and CDR2: SGHTA, FQGNSA. V shed 3 bases and J shed 1 base, with 7 bases lying between them. CDR3 size: 15 residues. DNA of the CDR3: TGTGCCAGCAGCTTTGTGGGTTCTGGGGCCAACGTCCTGACTTTC. It translates to CASSFVGSGANVLTF.

This clonotype was counted at least ten times. The chain has TRBV6-1 and TRBJ1-2; TRBD1 might be the D (5 bases). V was shortened by 2 bases and J by 4 bases, with 11 bases between the two germline ends. Germline CDR1 and CDR2: MNHNS and SASEGT. The CDR3 runs to 14 residues. The CDR3 DNA reads TGTGCCAGCAGTGAAATGGCAGGGTCCTATGGCTACACCTTC. Translated: CASSEMAGSYGYTF.

This clonotype was found a few times. This rearrangement joins TRBV5-5 to TRBJ2-7; a weak D match, TRBD2 (6 bases). Germline values: CDR1 SGHKS, CDR2 YYEKEE (reference sequence). This CDR3 is 14 amino acids long. V dropped 3 bases and J dropped 0 bases, with 10 bases sitting between them. The CDR3 here is CASSSGVLSYEQYV. In DNA form, the CDR3 reads TGTGCCAGCAGCTCGGGGGTCCTCTCCTACGAGCAGTACGTC.

This clonotype was found many times. V usage is TRBV23-1 and J usage is TRBJ2-5, with 12 bases lining up with TRBD1. TRBV23-1 is known as an ORF, though its function is uncertain. Trimming took 0 bases from V and 2 from J; bases not matched to a gene: 13. The CDR3 extends over 20 amino acids. CDR3 sequence: CASSQSRDRGRRRGQETQYF. In DNA form, the CDR3 reads TGCGCCAGCAGTCAATCGCGGGACAGGGGGCGCAGGAGGGGTCAAGAGACCCAGTACTTC.

The chain employs TRBV19 and TRBJ2-2; 7 positions match TRBD1. The germline gives CDR1 LNHDA, CDR2 SQIVND (reference sequence). This CDR3 region has 14 residues. V dropped 9 bases and J dropped 0; count of bases not matched to a gene: 4. In nucleotides, the CDR3 is TGTGCCAGCCAGACAGGGTCGAACACCGGGGAGCTGTTTTTT. Its protein is CASQTGSNTGELFF.

This clonotype has at least ten counts. The chain has TRBV7-8 and TRBJ2-5; D unclear. V lost 0 bases to trimming and J lost 0 bases, with 8 bases between them. This CDR3 spans 15 amino acids. Germline V gives CDR1 SGHVS, CDR2 FQNEAQ. The chain's CDR3 is CASSLASGYQETQYF. The CDR3 DNA reads as TGTGCCAGCAGCTTAGCATCCGGGTACCAAGAGACCCAGTACTTC.

There are many counts of this clonotype. V is TRBV20-1 and J is TRBJ1-2, with no clear D. CDR1 and CDR2 from the germline V gene are DFQATT and SNEGSKA (reference sequence). Trimming took 3 bases from V and 4 from J, leaving 12 bases between them. This CDR3 is 13 amino acids long. The DNA for the CDR3 is TGCAGTGCTAGGGGAGAGAGGTCCTATGGCTACACCTTC. Its protein product is CSARGERSYGYTF.

This clonotype was seen many times. The gene calls are TRBV28 and TRBJ1-3; D not certain. V was pared by 1 base and J by 0 bases, with 7 bases between. This CDR3 comprises 15 residues. From germline, CDR1 is MDHEN and CDR2 SYDVKM. CDR3 DNA sequence: TGTGCCAGCAGTTTATTGAGTAGCTCTGGAAACACCATATATTTT. The encoded protein is CASSLLSSSGNTIYF.

Many counts were recorded for this clonotype. The V call is TRBV7-9, the J call TRBJ2-1, with 8 bases aligning to TRBD1. Germline loops: CDR1 SEHNR, CDR2 FQNEAQ (reference sequence). The CDR3 has 14 amino acids. J lost 8 bases, V lost 1 base, and 4 bases had no gene match. CDR3: CASSLDQGAHEQFF. In DNA form, the CDR3 reads TGTGCCAGCAGCTTAGACCAGGGGGCACATGAGCAGTTCTTC.

The chain recombines TRBV20-1 with TRBJ2-1; no reliable D call. Deletions cut 3 bases from V and 2 bases from J, with 17 bases between. This CDR3 region has 16 residues. Germline CDR1 reads DFQATT; CDR2 reads SNEGSKA (reference sequence). The CDR3 coding sequence is TGCAGTGCTAGGGACCTAGGCTCCGGGCCCTACAATGAGCAGTTCTTC. This translates into CSARDLGSGPYNEQFF.

V is TRBV29-1 and J is TRBJ2-5; a weak D match, TRBD2 (5 bases). The CDR3 sequence is 13 residues long. CDR1 is SQVTM and CDR2 is ANQGSEA in the germline V gene. Trimming took 8 bases from V and 3 from J, leaving 16 bases between them. CDR3 residues: CSSSRGTKETQYF. The CDR3 bases are TGCAGCTCAAGTCGGGGTACCAAAGAGACCCAGTACTTC.

This clonotype occurred many times. This chain connects TRBV6-1 to TRBJ2-3; either TRBD1 or TRBD2 may supply D (5 bases each). Germline V gene lookup returns CDR1 MNHNS and CDR2 SASEGT. CDR3 length: 11 residues. Trimming took 5 bases from V and 8 from J, leaving 8 bases between them. The CDR3 bases are TGTGCCAGCAGTCCTGGGGGTACGCAGTATTTT. This codes for CASSPGGTQYF.

This clonotype occurred many times. This sequence joins TRBV5-1 and TRBJ2-1, with 8 bases matching TRBD2. Germline V gene lookup returns CDR1 SGHRS and CDR2 YFSETQ. V was pared by 2 bases and J by 6 bases, with 7 bases of the junction left unmatched. The CDR3 sequence is 15 residues long. The CDR3 coding sequence is TGCGCCAGCAGCTTCAACGGGGGGGCCCCCAATGAGCAGTTCTTC. It translates to CASSFNGGAPNEQFF.

This clonotype was counted many times. The chain has TRBV6-1 and TRBJ1-5, with TRBD1 as a possible D gene (5 bases). Germline CDR1 and CDR2: MNHNS and SASEGT. The V gene lost 7 bases and the J gene lost 9 bases, with 19 bases spanning the gap. The CDR3 has 14 residues. CDR3 protein: CASTLLGAQGPQHF. DNA for the CDR3: TGTGCCAGCACTCTATTGGGAGCGCAGGGGCCCCAGCATTTT.

The table lists this clonotype with many counts. This sequence joins TRBV20-1 and TRBJ2-3; D uncertain. Trimming took 5 bases from V and 2 from J, leaving 14 bases between them. Looked up from germline, CDR1 is DFQATT and CDR2 is SNEGSKA (reference sequence). The CDR3 covers 14 residues. The CDR3 region has the DNA TGCAGTGCTCCTCTCGACATCGCCACAGATACGCAGTATTTT. It encodes CSAPLDIATDTQYF.

This clonotype was counted many times. The CDR3 is CASSPSGPSNQPQHF. As DNA, the CDR3 is TGTGCCAGCAGCCCTAGCGGGCCCAGCAATCAGCCCCAGCATTTT. The chain carries TRBV7-2 and TRBJ1-5; no firm D call. The germline V gene encodes CDR1 SGHTA and CDR2 FQGNSA. The CDR3 is 15 residues long. Trimming removed 5 bases at V and 1 base at J, with 12 bases between.

This clonotype has more than one count but fewer than ten. The chain is built from TRBV28 and TRBJ1-1; D not certain. Germline V gene lookup returns CDR1 MDHEN and CDR2 SYDVKM. The CDR3 consists of 13 residues. Trimming shortened V by 4 bases and J by 5 bases, and 11 bases separated the two germline ends. CDR3 in amino acids: CASSWEHGTEAFF. Written as DNA, the CDR3 is TGTGCCAGCAGTTGGGAGCACGGAACTGAAGCTTTCTTT.

This clonotype was recorded many times. CDR3 in DNA: TGTGCCGGGAGGACAGGGTTGGACACCGGGGAGCTGTTTTTT. It encodes CAGRTGLDTGELFF. The rearrangement joins TRBV19 to TRBJ2-2; 8 bases are a match to TRBD1. Germline values: CDR1 LNHDA, CDR2 SQIVND (reference sequence). The length of the CDR3 is 14 residues. V lost 11 bases and J lost 3; bases outside the gene matches: 8.

At least ten counts were recorded for this clonotype. The chain couples TRBV7-2 to TRBJ1-1, with 7 bases identical to TRBD1. The V segment lost 6 bases and the J segment 5 bases; nucleotides outside the gene matches: 9. Germline CDR1 and CDR2: SGHTA and FQGNSA. This CDR3 has 14 amino acids. The CDR3 region is CASRHYRGETEAFF. DNA of the CDR3: TGTGCCAGCAGGCATTACAGGGGTGAAACTGAAGCTTTCTTT.

The chain employs TRBV5-6 and TRBJ2-7; 9 nucleotides match TRBD1. CDR3 length: 16 amino acids. Trimming removed 4 bases from V and 2 bases from J; junction bases left unmatched: 10. CDR1 SGHDT and CDR2 YYEEEE come from the germline V gene. DNA of the CDR3: TGTGCCAGCAGCGGAGCCGGGACAGGGCGACCCTACGAGCAGTACGTC. It translates to CASSGAGTGRPYEQYV.

Remarks on this clonotype: One end of the junction varies from germline; a read error may be responsible. The chain employs TRBV29-1 and TRBJ2-3, with a tentative D call TRBD2 (6 bases). This CDR3 has 16 residues. CDR1 is SQVTM and CDR2 is ANQGSEA in the germline V gene. CDR3 bases: TGCAGCGTTGAACCATTTTGGACAACTAGCACAGATACGCTGTATTTT. Its protein product is CSVEPFWTTSTDTLYF.

The gene calls are TRBV28 and TRBJ2-3; TRBD2 is a possible D gene (5 bases). The CDR3 contains 16 residues. Germline CDR1 and CDR2: MDHEN and SYDVKM. Trimming cost V 6 bases and J 4 bases, with 20 bases left between them. Here the CDR3 DNA reads TGTGCCAGCAGCCTCGGACTCACCTTCGGGCCAGATACGCAGTATTTT. Translated: CASSLGLTFGPDTQYF.

This clonotype was seen repeatedly, ten times or more. This chain links TRBV20-1 with TRBJ1-2, with 11 bases fitting TRBD1. The CDR3 contains 17 residues. Germline CDR1 is DFQATT and CDR2 is SNEGSKA (reference sequence). The V gene end was trimmed by 0 bases and the J gene end by 0 bases; junction bases not matched to a gene: 6. CDR3 in amino acids: CSARDPDRGPANYGYTF. CDR3 DNA sequence: TGCAGTGCTAGAGATCCGGACAGGGGGCCTGCTAACTATGGCTACACCTTC.